One TCR beta chain is described in this entry. This CDR3 comprises 16 residues. V trimming: 5 bases; J trimming: 4 bases; junction bases outside the gene matches: 11. CDR1 is LGHNA and CDR2 is YSLEER in the germline V gene. Participants were aged roughly 18 to 100 years from around 26 US areas. Which cohort a participant joined came from the clinical history participants gave. These data belong to a study of blood T cell repertoires in COVID-19. Study information: In each case, the material was cDNA or gDNA derived from T cells, B-cell-depleted T cells, or PBMCs.

Original data processing: For nucleated cells, counts were estimated from reference gene primer amplification. Method: immunoSEQ multiplex PCR; TCRdb's copy keeps in-frame clones and lacks some. V, J and clone size derive from that table, while D and trimming were established from the DNA sequence. The table includes approximately 170,000 clones, 88% detected once. V usage is TRBV4-3 and J usage is TRBJ2-1; 7 bases align to TRBD2. Sequencing used PBMCs or T cells enriched from blood (not recorded which). The source is a woman aged 18-35 years who had recovered from COVID-19. The CDR3 sequence: CASSLGRGEPYNEQFF. In nucleotides, the CDR3 is TGCGCCAGCAGCTTAGGACGGGGGGAACCTTACAATGAGCAGTTCTTC.